This T cell receptor beta chain appears in the sequencing data of a study of patients and donors after allogeneic stem cell transplantation. TCRdb fed the RT-PCR reads into MiXCR, producing one record per CDR3 protein. The data hold some 87,000 distinct CDR3 sequences, with around 48% observed a single time. Trimming shortened V by 1 base and J by 13 bases, and 8 bases separated the two germline ends. The CDR3 sequence is 12 residues long. Germline V gene lookup returns CDR1 SGHAT and CDR2 FQNNGV. V is TRBV11-2 and J is TRBJ1-6; D unresolved. This sequence originates from a human donor who was either an allogeneic HSCT recipient or a stem cell or donor lymphocyte infusion donor (not recorded which). It is not recorded whose cells these are; they may come from a transplant donor. The sequenced sample was blood, either unsorted or a sorted T cell fraction (not recorded which). The CDR3 DNA sequence: TGTGCCAGCAGCTTAGTGGGCAGGCCCCTCCACTTT. This gives the protein CASSLVGRPLHF. The variable domain in full, completed from reference TRBV11-2 and TRBJ1-6, reads EAGVAQSPRYKIIEKRQSVAFWCNPISGHATLYWYQQILGQGPKLLIQFQNNGVVDDSQLPKDRFSAERLKGVDSTLKIQPAKLEDSAVYLCASSLVGRPLHFGNGTRLTVT.